This entry concerns a single T cell receptor (beta chain). TCRdb keeps only in-frame clones here, not all; method: immunoSEQ multiplex PCR. The sample lists around 26,000 clones, about 76% occurring once. This sample is part of a study of radiotherapy plus CTLA-4 blockade in lung cancer. Germline CDR1 GTSNPN, CDR2 SVGIG (reference sequence). This CDR3 region has 12 residues. V lost 1 base to trimming and J lost 4 bases, with 4 bases between them. The sequence was obtained from a human donor with non-small cell lung cancer whose response to radiotherapy plus ipilimumab could not be evaluated. This sequence joins TRBV30 and TRBJ2-2; no reliable D call. The sample was peripheral blood, taken from a patient treated with radiotherapy plus ipilimumab. The CDR3 sequence: CAWSGGTGELFF. Written as DNA, the CDR3 is TGTGCCTGGAGTGGAGGCACCGGGGAGCTGTTTTTT.